Listed here are 15 T cell receptor beta chains from one sample, sequenced in a study of blood T cells in healthy people across ages. A sample-barcoded 5' primer and a J-beta primer mix were used in a second PCR of about 7 to 12 cycles. One entry per CDR3 protein, called by TCRdb with MiXCR from the 5' RACE reads. The sample comprises around 1.5 million distinct CDR3 sequences, approximately 59% of which are singletons, and 6.5% to 8.5% rests with the top ten. The sample comprised blood. These receptors were taken from a man younger than 30 in good health.

The genes are TRBV5-1 and TRBJ2-5; D perhaps matches TRBD2 (6 bases). The CDR3 has 16 residues. Trimming pared 2 bases from V and 1 base from J, leaving 15 bases between. Germline V gene sequence: CDR1 SGHRS, CDR2 YFSETQ. The CDR3 reads CASSLGTLRSQETQYF. The CDR3 region has the DNA TGCGCCAGCAGCTTAGGGACTTTAAGGAGCCAAGAGACCCAGTACTTC.

The rearrangement links TRBV15 to TRBJ1-1; D unresolved. Germline V gene lookup returns CDR1 LNHNV and CDR2 YYDKDF (reference sequence). The CDR3 runs to 14 residues. Trimming stripped 4 bases from V and 1 base from J, with 10 bases between. The CDR3 DNA sequence: TGTGCCACCAGCACCACTAACACGAACACTGAAGCTTTCTTT. Translated, it gives CATSTTNTNTEAFF.

Of note for this clonotype: One end of the junction is discordant with germline, which a read error may explain. The rearrangement joins TRBV7-9 to TRBJ1-2, with D unclear. CDR3 length equals 12 residues. Germline CDR1 reads SEHNR; CDR2 reads FQNEAQ (reference sequence). The CDR3 nucleotides read TGTACCAGCAGCTTAGGACTGGCTGGCTACACCTTC. It specifies CTSSLGLAGYTF.

The chain joins TRBV7-9 to TRBJ2-5; tentatively, D is TRBD2 (6 bases). Germline V gives CDR1 SEHNR, CDR2 FQNEAQ (reference sequence). V was trimmed by 4 bases and J by 2 bases, leaving 14 bases between them. The CDR3 is made up of 15 amino acids. CDR3 sequence (DNA): TGTGCCAGCAGCTCCCCGACTAGAGTACAAGAGACCCAGTACTTC. Translating gives CASSSPTRVQETQYF.

This clonotype was counted between two and nine times. The chain carries TRBV12-3 or TRBV12-4 and TRBJ2-6; 7 bases agree with TRBD1. V lost 5 bases and J lost 0; bases outside the gene matches: 1. This CDR3 comprises 15 residues. DNA of the CDR3: TGTGCCAGCAGTCGGGACAGCTCTGGGGCCAACGTCCTGACTTTC. It yields the protein CASSRDSSGANVLTF.

V gene TRBV5-4 combines with J gene TRBJ2-5, with TRBD2 identical over 8 bases. Germline V gene sequence: CDR1 SGHNT, CDR2 YYREEE (reference sequence). J gave up 6 bases and V 1 base, and 5 bases lay outside the gene matches. The length of the CDR3 is 14 residues. CDR3 region: CASSLTSGGQTQYF. CDR3 coding DNA: TGTGCCAGCAGCTTGACGAGCGGGGGACAGACCCAGTACTTC.

The V and J genes are TRBV20-1 and TRBJ1-4; D possibly corresponds to TRBD1 (6 bases). The CDR3 runs to 16 residues. Germline CDR1 DFQATT, CDR2 SNEGSKA (reference sequence). Trimming cost V 0 bases and J 0 bases, with 11 bases left between them. This CDR3 reads CSARDGGATTNEKLFF. The CDR3 nucleotides read TGCAGTGCTAGAGATGGGGGGGCTACAACTAATGAAAAACTGTTTTTT.

The gene calls are TRBV9 and TRBJ2-3; 10 bases map to TRBD2. With 0 bases clipped from V and 4 bases from J, the junction kept 14 bases outside the gene matches. The CDR3 totals 19 residues. CDR1 and CDR2 from the germline V gene are SGDLS and YYNGEE. The chain's CDR3 is CASSVVGRTSGGDADTQYF. Written as DNA, the CDR3 is TGTGCCAGCAGCGTAGTTGGGAGGACTAGCGGTGGGGACGCAGATACGCAGTATTTT.

The chain is built from TRBV4-1 and TRBJ2-3, with a weak D call TRBD1 (6 bases). Trimming took 2 bases from V and 3 from J, leaving 15 bases between them. The V gene's germline CDR1 is MGHRA and CDR2 YSYEKL. This CDR3 is 16 amino acids long. The CDR3 protein is CASSQLGHRKTDTQYF. The DNA of the CDR3 is TGCGCCAGCAGCCAACTGGGACACCGGAAGACAGATACGCAGTATTTT.

V gene TRBV12-3 or TRBV12-4 combines with J gene TRBJ2-3; 7 nucleotides line up with TRBD1. V was clipped by 5 bases and J by 3 bases; unmatched bases: 11. The CDR3 is 16 residues long. The CDR3 sequence: CASSDPGTEPTDTQYF. The CDR3 DNA is TGTGCCAGCAGTGACCCCGGGACAGAGCCAACAGATACGCAGTATTTT.

The chain carries TRBV20-1 and TRBJ2-7, with D perhaps TRBD2 (6 bases). V gave up 1 base and J gave up 3 bases, with 13 bases separating them. The germline gives CDR1 DFQATT, CDR2 SNEGSKA (reference sequence). CDR3 length equals 14 residues. The CDR3 nucleotides are TGCAGTGCTAGAGGAGACCGGGAGCGCTACGAGCAGTACTTC. Protein sequence: CSARGDRERYEQYF.

This chain links TRBV7-2 with TRBJ2-1, with 7 bases lining up with TRBD1. Per the germline V gene, CDR1 is SGHTA and CDR2 is FQGNSA. V lost 10 bases and J lost 6; bases outside the gene matches: 6. This CDR3 comprises 12 residues. This CDR3 is CATHPGGNEQFF. The CDR3 DNA follows: TGTGCCACGCACCCAGGGGGCAATGAGCAGTTCTTC.

This chain links TRBV29-1 with TRBJ2-3; perhaps TRBD2 as D (6 bases). The CDR3 contains 13 residues. Germline V gene sequence: CDR1 SQVTM, CDR2 ANQGSEA. V shed 1 base and J shed 8 bases, with 13 bases lying between them. CDR3 region: CSVEARDWGTQYF. In DNA form, the CDR3 reads TGCAGCGTTGAAGCCCGGGACTGGGGTACGCAGTATTTT.

The CDR3 spells CASSLWPTNEKLFF. The CDR3 DNA reads as TGTGCCAGCAGTTTATGGCCAACTAATGAAAAACTGTTTTTT. This sequence joins TRBV12-3 or TRBV12-4 and TRBJ1-4; D gene uncertain. The CDR3 has 14 residues. V lost 2 bases and J lost 0, with 4 bases in between.

CDR3 DNA: TGCGCCAGTAAGACATTGGAGAACACTGAAGCTTTCTTT. Translation: CASKTLENTEAFF. The chain joins TRBV4-1 to TRBJ1-1; D is ambiguous. V was trimmed by 9 bases and J by 1 base, leaving 12 bases between them. Per germline, CDR1 MGHRA and CDR2 YSYEKL. The CDR3 consists of 13 residues.